This record looks at one T cell receptor (beta chain) sequence and its context. Its target is unknown. These data belong to a study of cytomegalovirus exposure and HLA in healthy donors. Whole-study findings and limits: Analysis performed later found more than 15,000 TCR beta sequences associated with HLA alleles at 0.05 false discovery rate. TCR beta V segments were, for the most part, productive about 90% or about 30% of the time in an earlier analysis. The study found most TCR sequences rare, yet found some public TCRs in many donors.

PCR involved 60 Vbeta and 13 Jbeta primers. Profiled with immunoSEQ multiplex PCR; TCRdb holds only in-frame clones, not every one. The data show under 200,000 clones, with approximately 73% seen just once and approximately 1.5% held by the top ten. Trimming removed 6 bases from V and 2 bases from J; junction bases left unmatched: 13. The CDR3 is 16 amino acids. CDR1 is MNHEY, CDR2 SMNVEV, per germline (reference sequence). Specimen: PBMCs. The sequence was collected from a man aged 45-65 years in good health and CMV-seronegative. V gene TRBV27 combines with J gene TRBJ2-7; the match to TRBD2 covers 7 bases. CDR3 coding DNA: TGTGCCAGCAGGTTACTTCCTGGCGGGGGTACCTACGAGCAGTACTTC. Its translation: CASRLLPGGGTYEQYF.